This T cell receptor (beta chain) was sequenced for a study of prognosis after radiotherapy for stage I lung cancer. As concerns this clonotype: A far larger clone is a single base away, which makes a read error likely.

Multiplex PCR, run in two rounds, amplified TCR beta CDR3 from genomic DNA. Gene-specific primers for each TRBV and TRBJ gene drove first-round PCR. TCRdb reprocessed the multiplex PCR reads with MiXCR, giving one entry per CDR3 protein. The repertoire has roughly 16,000 distinct CDR3 sequences, around 31% of them found once; the top ten carry more than 20%. Germline V gene sequence: CDR1 SNHLY, CDR2 FYNNEI. The CDR3 totals 16 residues. This clonotype was sampled from a donor over 45 with non-small cell lung cancer. The material was PBMCs, obtained before or after stereotactic body radiation therapy (not recorded which). The rearrangement uses TRBV2 and TRBJ2-1; 11 positions agree with TRBD1. The CDR3 sequence: CASSKRTGGSHNEQFF. The CDR3 coding sequence is TGTGCCAGCAGCAAAAGGACAGGGGGCTCCCACAATGAGCAGTTCTTC. Together with reference TRBV2 and TRBJ2-1, the CDR3 gives the full variable domain: EPEVTQTPSHQVTQMGQEVILRCVPISNHLYFYWYRQILGQKVEFLVSFYNNEISEKSEIFDDQFSVERPDGSNFTLKIRSTKLEDSAMYFCASSKRTGGSHNEQFFGPGTRLTVL.